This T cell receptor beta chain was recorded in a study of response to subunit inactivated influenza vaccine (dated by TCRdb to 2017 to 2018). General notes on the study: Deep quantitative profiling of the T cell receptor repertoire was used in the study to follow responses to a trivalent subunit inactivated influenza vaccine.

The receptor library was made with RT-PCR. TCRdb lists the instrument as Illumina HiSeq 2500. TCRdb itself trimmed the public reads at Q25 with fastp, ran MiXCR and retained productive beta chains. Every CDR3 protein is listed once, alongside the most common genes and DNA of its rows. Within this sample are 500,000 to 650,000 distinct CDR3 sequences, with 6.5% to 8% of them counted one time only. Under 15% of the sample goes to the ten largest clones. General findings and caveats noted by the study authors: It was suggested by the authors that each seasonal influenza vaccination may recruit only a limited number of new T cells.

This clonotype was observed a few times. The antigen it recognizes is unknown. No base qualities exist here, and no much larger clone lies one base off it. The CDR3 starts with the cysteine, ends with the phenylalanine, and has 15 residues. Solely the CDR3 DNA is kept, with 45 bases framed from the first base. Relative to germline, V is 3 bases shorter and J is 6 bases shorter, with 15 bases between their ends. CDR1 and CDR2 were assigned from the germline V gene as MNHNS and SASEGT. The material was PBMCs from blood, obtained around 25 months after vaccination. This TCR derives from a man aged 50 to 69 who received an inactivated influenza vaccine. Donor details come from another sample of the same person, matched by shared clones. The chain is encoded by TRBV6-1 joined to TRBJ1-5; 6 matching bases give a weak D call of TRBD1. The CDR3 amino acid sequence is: CASSDPGTRTQPQHF. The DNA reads TGTGCCAGCAGTGACCCCGGGACAAGGACTCAGCCCCAGCATTTT.